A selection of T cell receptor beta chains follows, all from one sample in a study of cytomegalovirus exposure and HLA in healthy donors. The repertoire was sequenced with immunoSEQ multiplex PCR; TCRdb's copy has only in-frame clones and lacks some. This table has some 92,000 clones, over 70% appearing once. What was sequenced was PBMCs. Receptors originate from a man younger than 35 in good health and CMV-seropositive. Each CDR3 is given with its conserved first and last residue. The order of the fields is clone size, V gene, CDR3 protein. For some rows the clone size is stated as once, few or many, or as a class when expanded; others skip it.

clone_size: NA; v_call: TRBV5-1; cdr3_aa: CASSFQQGLDTGELFF
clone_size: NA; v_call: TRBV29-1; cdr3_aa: CSVDFPSGGDEQYF
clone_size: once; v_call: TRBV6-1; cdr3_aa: CASSEPTAGINTEAFF
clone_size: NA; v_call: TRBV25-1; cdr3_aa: CASSEASGFLSETQYF
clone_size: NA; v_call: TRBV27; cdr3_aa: CASSFGTGRTTDTQYF
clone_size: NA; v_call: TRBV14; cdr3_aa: CASSQRGYNTEAFF
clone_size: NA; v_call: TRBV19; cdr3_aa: CASSILTGIQTTEAFF
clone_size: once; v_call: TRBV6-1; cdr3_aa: CASRDISSYEQYF
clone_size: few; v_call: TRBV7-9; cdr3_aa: CASNPGLSTDTQYF
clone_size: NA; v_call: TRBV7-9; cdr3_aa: CASSLGTAKNEKLFF
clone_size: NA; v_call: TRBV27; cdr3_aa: CASSSINTGELFF
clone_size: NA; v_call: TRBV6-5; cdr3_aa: CASSSDRGANTEAFF
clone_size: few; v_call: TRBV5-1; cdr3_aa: CASSFEGAYEQYF
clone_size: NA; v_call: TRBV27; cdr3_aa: CASSPTGYGYTF
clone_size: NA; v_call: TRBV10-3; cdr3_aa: CATAPEQGNQETQYF
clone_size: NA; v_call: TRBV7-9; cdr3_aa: CSSSLVLGELFF
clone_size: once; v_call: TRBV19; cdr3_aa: CASRSDRGGGQPQHF
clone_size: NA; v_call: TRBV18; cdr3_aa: CASSPSDRIGTETQYF
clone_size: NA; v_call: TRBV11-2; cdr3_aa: CASSRTGGGEKLFF
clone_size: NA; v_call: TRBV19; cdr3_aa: CASSSQAANQPQHF
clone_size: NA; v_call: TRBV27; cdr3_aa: CASSFAGITDTQYF
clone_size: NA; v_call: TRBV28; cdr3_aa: CASRPGHRSEQYF
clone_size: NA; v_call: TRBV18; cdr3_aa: CASSPYTSGNTDTQYF
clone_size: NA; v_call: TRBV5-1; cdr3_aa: CASRGGTDRNSPLHF
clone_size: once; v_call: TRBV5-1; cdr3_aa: CASSLEGSYEQYF
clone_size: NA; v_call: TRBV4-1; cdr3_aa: CASSQDGGSGNTIYF
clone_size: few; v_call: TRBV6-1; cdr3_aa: CASSEWPIRDRASYNEQFF
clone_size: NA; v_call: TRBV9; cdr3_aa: CASSVQGWANEKLFF
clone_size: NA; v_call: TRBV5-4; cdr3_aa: CASSSTPGLEGYEQYF